Described below is a single TCR beta chain sequence and its context. Its antigen is not known. This sample was taken from a study of shared clonotypes between healthy human individuals. General observations from the study: A handful of donors showed sharing of approximately 5% of naive CD4 clonotypes. Large depth notwithstanding, sorted-subset sequencing proved incomplete by rarefaction.

The V gene lost 4 bases and the J gene lost 6 bases, with 17 bases spanning the gap. Germline V lookup: CDR1 SGHRS, CDR2 YFSETQ. This CDR3 spans 14 amino acids. Each PCR replicate from the sorted subsets contained 150 to 250 ng DNA, which is 25,000 to 30,000 T cell genomes. The table came from immunoSEQ multiplex PCR; TCRdb's copy has only in-frame clones and leaves some out. The table lists about 2,100,000 clones, 85% to 95% of them singletons, with around 1.7% in the top ten. CD45RO-negative CD8 cells positively selected for CCR7 made up the naive population, which excluded terminally differentiated effector memory CD45RA+ cells. Each donor was a Caucasian adult residing in Nashville, Tennessee.

Sequenced: naive CD8+ T cells from PBMCs. The sequence was obtained from a man aged 18 to 35 in good health. Some clones in this sample may be carry-over from other donors' samples. The chain recombines TRBV5-1 with TRBJ2-7; D is ambiguous. CDR3 residues: CASSTDGYSSEQYF. CDR3 coding DNA: TGCGCCAGCAGCACGGACGGATACTCCAGCGAGCAGTACTTC.